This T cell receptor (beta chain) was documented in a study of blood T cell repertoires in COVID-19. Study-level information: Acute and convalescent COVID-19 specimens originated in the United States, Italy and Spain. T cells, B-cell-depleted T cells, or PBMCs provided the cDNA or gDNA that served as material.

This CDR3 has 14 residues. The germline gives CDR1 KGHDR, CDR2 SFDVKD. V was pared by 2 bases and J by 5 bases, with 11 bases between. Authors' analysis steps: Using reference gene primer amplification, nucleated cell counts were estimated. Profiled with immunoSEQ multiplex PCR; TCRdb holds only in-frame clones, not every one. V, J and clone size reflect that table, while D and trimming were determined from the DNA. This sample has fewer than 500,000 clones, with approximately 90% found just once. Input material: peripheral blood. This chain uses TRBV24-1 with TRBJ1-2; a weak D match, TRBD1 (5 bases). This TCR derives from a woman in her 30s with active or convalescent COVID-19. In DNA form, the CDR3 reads TGTGCCACCAGTGATTCGCAAACAGGATATGGCTACACCTTC. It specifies CATSDSQTGYGYTF.